Listed below are T cell receptor beta chains from one sample, sequenced in a study of cytotoxic CD8 clonotypes in ibrutinib-treated CLL. Assay: immunoSEQ multiplex PCR; the TCRdb copy retains only in-frame clones and omits some. Of roughly 250,000 clones in the sample, roughly 74% were seen once. The starting material was PBMCs, obtained after 24 months of ibrutinib treatment. These receptors were obtained from a human donor with chronic lymphocytic leukemia. Both conserved end residues are part of each CDR3. Each record gives: V gene, clone size, D gene, J gene, CDR3 DNA, CDR3 protein. The D gene is left open where the match is weak. The listing skips clone size in some rows; elsewhere it reads once, few, many or a size class.

v_gene: TRBV6-5
abundance: NA
d_gene: NA
j_gene: TRBJ2-7
CDR3nt: TGTGCCAGCAGTTACGGTGGCACGACCTACGAGCAGTACTTC
CDR3aa: CASSYGGTTYEQYF

v_gene: TRBV19
abundance: NA
d_gene: TRBD1
j_gene: TRBJ1-1
CDR3nt: TGTGCCAGTAGTGATATACAGGGGCGCACTGAAGCTTTCTTT
CDR3aa: CASSDIQGRTEAFF

v_gene: TRBV11-3
abundance: once
d_gene: TRBD2
j_gene: TRBJ2-1
CDR3nt: TGTGCCAGCAGCTTAGAACCGACTAGCGGCTACAATGAGCAGTTCTTC
CDR3aa: CASSLEPTSGYNEQFF

v_gene: TRBV6-5
abundance: NA
d_gene: TRBD1
j_gene: TRBJ2-7
CDR3nt: TGTGCCAGCAGTTCGACAGGGAGCTCCTACGAGCAGTACTTC
CDR3aa: CASSSTGSSYEQYF

v_gene: TRBV6-5
abundance: NA
d_gene: TRBD2
j_gene: TRBJ2-2
CDR3nt: TGTGCCAGCACCCGGGGGGGGGTGAACACCGGGGAGCTGTTTTTT
CDR3aa: CASTRGGVNTGELFF

v_gene: TRBV27
abundance: once
d_gene: NA
j_gene: TRBJ1-2
CDR3nt: TGTGCCAGCAGTTTACAGGCAGACTATGGCTACACCTTC
CDR3aa: CASSLQADYGYTF

v_gene: TRBV6-5
abundance: NA
d_gene: NA
j_gene: TRBJ1-6
CDR3nt: TGTGCCAGCAGTTTGGGGCCGGCTTCACCCCTCCACTTT
CDR3aa: CASSLGPASPLHF

v_gene: TRBV28
abundance: NA
d_gene: NA
j_gene: TRBJ2-3
CDR3nt: TGTGCCAGCAGAGTGGAGGGGAGGGATACGCAGTATTTT
CDR3aa: CASRVEGRDTQYF

v_gene: TRBV11-2
abundance: NA
d_gene: NA
j_gene: TRBJ2-7
CDR3nt: TGTGCCAGCAGCTTGGGTCTGGGCGAGCAGTACTTC
CDR3aa: CASSLGLGEQYF

v_gene: TRBV10-1
abundance: NA
d_gene: NA
j_gene: TRBJ2-3
CDR3nt: TGCGCCAGCAGTGACTCATCTAGCGATGACACAGATACGCAGTATTTT
CDR3aa: CASSDSSSDDTDTQYF

v_gene: TRBV18
abundance: NA
d_gene: NA
j_gene: TRBJ1-1
CDR3nt: TGTGCCAGCTCACTTTTAAGTTCTGAAGCTTTCTTT
CDR3aa: CASSLLSSEAFF

v_gene: TRBV10-1
abundance: NA
d_gene: NA
j_gene: TRBJ2-1
CDR3nt: TGCGCCAGCAGTCCTTCCGACAATGAGCAGTTCTTC
CDR3aa: CASSPSDNEQFF

v_gene: TRBV6-5
abundance: few
d_gene: NA
j_gene: TRBJ1-5
CDR3nt: TGTGCCAGCAGCACAGAACGAGATCAGCCCCAGCATTTT
CDR3aa: CASSTERDQPQHF

v_gene: TRBV7-2
abundance: NA
d_gene: NA
j_gene: TRBJ2-7
CDR3nt: TGTGCCAGCAGCTTCCCGGGCCTCTCCTACGAGCAGTACTTC
CDR3aa: CASSFPGLSYEQYF

v_gene: TRBV5-1
abundance: few
d_gene: TRBD1
j_gene: TRBJ1-2
CDR3nt: TGCGCCAGCAGCCCTGGCCCCGGGACAGCCTGGGGCTACACCTTC
CDR3aa: CASSPGPGTAWGYTF

v_gene: TRBV7-9
abundance: NA
d_gene: NA
j_gene: TRBJ2-7
CDR3nt: TGTGCCAGCAGCCCCATACGGGGGCCAGGCTCCTACGAGCAGTACTTC
CDR3aa: CASSPIRGPGSYEQYF

v_gene: TRBV29-1
abundance: NA
d_gene: TRBD2
j_gene: TRBJ2-1
CDR3nt: TGCAGCGTTTGGGGTCCTAGCGGGACTTACAATGAGCAGTTCTTC
CDR3aa: CSVWGPSGTYNEQFF

v_gene: TRBV28
abundance: NA
d_gene: NA
j_gene: TRBJ1-2
CDR3nt: TGTGCCAGCAGTTTGGTGGACAAGGGCTACACCTTC
CDR3aa: CASSLVDKGYTF

v_gene: TRBV28
abundance: NA
d_gene: NA
j_gene: TRBJ1-1
CDR3nt: TGTGCCAGCAGTTTAGGTGGTCAGGGTGGGAACACTGAAGCTTTCTTT
CDR3aa: CASSLGGQGGNTEAFF

v_gene: TRBV2
abundance: NA
d_gene: TRBD2
j_gene: TRBJ2-7
CDR3nt: TGTGCCAGCAGTGAAGCTAGCGGGGGACCCTACGAGCAGTACTTC
CDR3aa: CASSEASGGPYEQYF

v_gene: TRBV28
abundance: NA
d_gene: TRBD1
j_gene: TRBJ2-3
CDR3nt: TGTGCCAGCAGTTTATGGTCCGGGACAGTCACAGATACGCAGTATTTT
CDR3aa: CASSLWSGTVTDTQYF

v_gene: TRBV10-1
abundance: NA
d_gene: NA
j_gene: TRBJ2-7
CDR3nt: TGCGCCAGCAGTGAGGCAGACGAATACTACGAGCAGTACTTC
CDR3aa: CASSEADEYYEQYF

v_gene: TRBV2
abundance: NA
d_gene: TRBD1
j_gene: TRBJ2-7
CDR3nt: TGTGCCAGCAGTGCTAGGGACAGGGGGCAGGAGCAGTACTTC
CDR3aa: CASSARDRGQEQYF

v_gene: TRBV29-1
abundance: once
d_gene: NA
j_gene: TRBJ2-7
CDR3nt: TGCAGCGTTGAAGGAGAGTCGATGGCCGAGCAGTACTTC
CDR3aa: CSVEGESMAEQYF

v_gene: TRBV27
abundance: NA
d_gene: NA
j_gene: TRBJ1-2
CDR3nt: TGTGCCAGCAGTCCCCCCGGGACGGCGCGTGGCTACACCTTC
CDR3aa: CASSPPGTARGYTF

v_gene: TRBV7-2
abundance: few
d_gene: NA
j_gene: TRBJ1-1
CDR3nt: TGTGCCAGCAGCTTATCAGCAGAGCACACTGAAGCTTTCTTT
CDR3aa: CASSLSAEHTEAFF

v_gene: TRBV5-1
abundance: few
d_gene: NA
j_gene: TRBJ2-5
CDR3nt: TGCGCCAGCAGCCCCTGGGCGGGACAAGAGACCCAGTACTTC
CDR3aa: CASSPWAGQETQYF

v_gene: TRBV2
abundance: NA
d_gene: NA
j_gene: TRBJ2-7
CDR3nt: TGTGCCATCCGACGGCAGACAGGCGGGTCCTACGAGCAGTACTTC
CDR3aa: CAIRRQTGGSYEQYF

v_gene: TRBV6-5
abundance: NA
d_gene: TRBD2
j_gene: TRBJ2-5
CDR3nt: TGTGCCAGCAGTTACTCTTTCGTAGCGGGAGTAGAGACCCAGTACTTC
CDR3aa: CASSYSFVAGVETQYF

v_gene: TRBV11-2
abundance: NA
d_gene: NA
j_gene: TRBJ2-1
CDR3nt: TGTGCCAGCGGGGTCCTTTACCCTAACTTCAATGAGCAGTTCTTC
CDR3aa: CASGVLYPNFNEQFF

v_gene: TRBV7-9
abundance: NA
d_gene: NA
j_gene: TRBJ1-5
CDR3nt: TGTGCCAGCAGCTGGGGGGGCAATCAGCCCCAGCATTTT
CDR3aa: CASSWGGNQPQHF

v_gene: TRBV9
abundance: NA
d_gene: NA
j_gene: TRBJ2-7
CDR3nt: TGTGCCAGCAGCGTCGGTGGAGAGCAGTACTTC
CDR3aa: CASSVGGEQYF

v_gene: TRBV11-2
abundance: NA
d_gene: NA
j_gene: TRBJ1-1
CDR3nt: TGTGCCAGCAGCTTCAGGTGGAGGGACACTGAAGCTTTCTTT
CDR3aa: CASSFRWRDTEAFF

v_gene: TRBV27
abundance: NA
d_gene: NA
j_gene: TRBJ2-7
CDR3nt: TGTGCCAGCAGTTTGGGAGAGGGCTACGAGCAGTACTTC
CDR3aa: CASSLGEGYEQYF

v_gene: TRBV7-6
abundance: NA
d_gene: TRBD1
j_gene: TRBJ2-1
CDR3nt: TGTGCCAGCAGCTTAGGGACAGGGGCCTCCTACAATGAGCAGTTCTTC
CDR3aa: CASSLGTGASYNEQFF

v_gene: TRBV6-8
abundance: NA
d_gene: TRBD1
j_gene: TRBJ2-2
CDR3nt: TGTGCCAGCAGTTACGGGCAGGGGGCTTACACCGGGGAGCTGTTTTTT
CDR3aa: CASSYGQGAYTGELFF

v_gene: TRBV2
abundance: NA
d_gene: NA
j_gene: TRBJ1-5
CDR3nt: TGTGCCAGCAGTGAAGAGCTCAATCAGCCCCAGCATTTT
CDR3aa: CASSEELNQPQHF

v_gene: TRBV30
abundance: NA
d_gene: TRBD1
j_gene: TRBJ2-7
CDR3nt: TGTGCCTGGAAAGGGGACAGCCTAAACACCTACGAGCAGTACTTC
CDR3aa: CAWKGDSLNTYEQYF

v_gene: TRBV15
abundance: few
d_gene: NA
j_gene: TRBJ2-7
CDR3nt: TGTGCCACCAGCAGAGATGCCTACGAGCAGTACTTC
CDR3aa: CATSRDAYEQYF

v_gene: TRBV9
abundance: once
d_gene: NA
j_gene: TRBJ2-7
CDR3nt: TGTGCCAGCAGCGTAGCTACGGCTAGCGTTGAGCAGTACTTC
CDR3aa: CASSVATASVEQYF

v_gene: TRBV21-1
abundance: NA
d_gene: NA
j_gene: TRBJ2-3
CDR3nt: TGTGCCAGCAGCGTCACTAGCTCCCTCGACACAGATACGCAGTATTTT
CDR3aa: CASSVTSSLDTDTQYF

v_gene: TRBV29-1
abundance: once
d_gene: NA
j_gene: TRBJ2-7
CDR3nt: TGCAGCGTTGTCGCAGATAGGACGGACTCCTACGAGCAGTACTTC
CDR3aa: CSVVADRTDSYEQYF

v_gene: TRBV6-5
abundance: few
d_gene: NA
j_gene: TRBJ1-4
CDR3nt: TGTGCCAGCAGTTATGCGGGGCCAACTAATGAAAAACTGTTTTTT
CDR3aa: CASSYAGPTNEKLFF

v_gene: TRBV19
abundance: NA
d_gene: TRBD1
j_gene: TRBJ1-4
CDR3nt: TGTGCCAGTAGGCCAAGGGGGACAGGGGAGGAAAAACTGTTTTTT
CDR3aa: CASRPRGTGEEKLFF

v_gene: TRBV9
abundance: few
d_gene: NA
j_gene: TRBJ2-7
CDR3nt: TGTGCCAGCAGCGTAGAGGGGGGTTCCTACGAGCAGTACTTC
CDR3aa: CASSVEGGSYEQYF

v_gene: TRBV6-6
abundance: NA
d_gene: NA
j_gene: TRBJ2-3
CDR3nt: TGTGCCAGCCGGGGTGCCCAGGGCGGGAATACGCAGTATTTT
CDR3aa: CASRGAQGGNTQYF